The 26 T cell receptor beta chains presented below share a single source sample, sequenced in a study of PD-1 blockade in classical Hodgkin lymphoma. Clones were read by immunoSEQ multiplex PCR, and TCRdb kept only the in-frame ones, dropping some. This table has 90,000 to 130,000 clones, 80% to 90% appearing once. There was relapse after autologous stem cell transplantation in every patient, and there was variation in brentuximab vedotin exposure. Sequenced material: peripheral blood mononuclear cells (PBMCs), taken before the second cycle of nivolumab. These receptors all come from a human donor with classical Hodgkin lymphoma.

This clone appeared a single time. The chain combines TRBV12-5 with TRBJ2-3, with TRBD1 identical over 8 bases. V was pared by 5 bases and J by 5 bases, with 12 bases of the junction left unmatched. Germline V gene sequence: CDR1 LGHNT, CDR2 FRNRAP. The CDR3 spans 16 residues. CDR3 amino acids: CASGLGTGVLGDTQYF. Written as DNA, the CDR3 is TGTGCTAGTGGTCTCGGGACAGGCGTCCTCGGAGATACGCAGTATTTT. The entire variable domain, with the rest obtained from reference TRBV12-5 and TRBJ2-3, is as follows: DARVTQTPRHKVTEMGQEVTMRCQPILGHNTVFWYRQTMMQGLELLAYFRNRAPLDDSGMPKDRFSAEMPDATLATLKIQPSEPRDSAVYFCASGLGTGVLGDTQYFGPGTRLTVL.

The chain links TRBV19 to TRBJ2-2; D not resolved. CDR3 length: 12 residues. Deletions cut 0 bases from V and 9 bases from J, with 5 bases between. Germline assignment: CDR1 LNHDA and CDR2 SQIVND (reference sequence). CDR3: CASSIDQRELFF. The CDR3 DNA reads as TGTGCCAGTAGTATAGATCAGAGGGAGCTGTTTTTT.

The chain has TRBV6-5 and TRBJ1-2; tentatively, D is TRBD1 (5 bases). The germline V gene encodes CDR1 MNHEY and CDR2 SVGAGI. Trimming removed 6 bases from V and 7 bases from J, with 12 bases in between. There are 12 residues in the CDR3. The CDR3 reads CASRPQGGGYTF. The CDR3 region has the DNA TGTGCCAGCAGGCCCCAGGGAGGTGGCTACACCTTC.

The chain has TRBV9 and TRBJ1-2; no clear D. The CDR3 loop spans 16 amino acids. Trimming shortened V by 0 bases and J by 0 bases, and 12 bases separated the two germline ends. Germline CDR1 reads SGDLS; CDR2 reads YYNGEE. The CDR3 nucleotides are TGTGCCAGCAGCGTAGCCGTTGGCAGCGCTAACTATGGCTACACCTTC. It specifies CASSVAVGSANYGYTF. Combining the CDR3 with reference TRBV9 and TRBJ1-2 gives the whole variable domain DSGVTQTPKHLITATGQRVTLRCSPRSGDLSVYWYQQSLDQGLQFLIQYYNGEERAKGNILERFSAQQFPDLHSELNLSSLELGDSALYFCASSVAVGSANYGYTFGSGTRLTVV.

This clone was seen a single time. CDR3 residues: CASSLATGTGGTEAFF. The CDR3 nucleotides are TGCGCCAGCAGCTTGGCCACAGGGACCGGGGGCACTGAAGCTTTCTTT. This rearrangement joins TRBV5-1 to TRBJ1-1; D perhaps matches TRBD1 (6 bases). V dropped 0 bases and J dropped 4 bases, with 16 bases sitting between them. In germline, CDR1 is SGHRS, CDR2 YFSETQ. CDR3 length: 16 amino acids.

The chain is built from TRBV27 and TRBJ1-1, with 7 bases matching TRBD1. The V gene's germline CDR1 is MNHEY and CDR2 SMNVEV (reference sequence). V shed 6 bases and J 1 base; nucleotides not matched to a gene: 8. The CDR3 runs to 15 residues. CDR3 coding DNA: TGTGCCAGCAGAGCCCGGACAGGAACGAACACTGAAGCTTTCTTT. It codes for CASRARTGTNTEAFF.

This chain connects TRBV5-1 to TRBJ2-5; 10 bases line up with TRBD2. This CDR3 comprises 16 residues. Per germline, CDR1 SGHRS and CDR2 YFSETQ. Trimming cost V 4 bases and J 5 bases; bases outside gene matches: 11. In nucleotides, the CDR3 is TGCGCCAGCAGCCGGGGACCTAGCGGGAGTTCGGAGACCCAGTACTTC. Its protein is CASSRGPSGSSETQYF.

The chain combines TRBV4-2 with TRBJ1-2; D not certain. Germline V gene data show CDR1 as LGHNA and CDR2 as YNFKEQ. This CDR3 is built from 11 residues. Trimming pared 0 bases from V and 7 bases from J, leaving 3 bases between. Written as DNA, the CDR3 is TGTGCCAGCAGCCAAGAAGGTGGCTACACCTTC. This translates into CASSQEGGYTF.

V is TRBV4-1 and J is TRBJ1-4; TRBD1 might be the D (6 bases). Germline V lookup: CDR1 MGHRA, CDR2 YSYEKL. The CDR3 is 16 residues long. V gave up 5 bases and J gave up 3 bases, with 16 bases separating them. The CDR3 is CASSTGGRRANEKLFF. In DNA form, the CDR3 reads TGCGCCAGCAGCACGGGGGGCAGGAGGGCTAATGAAAAACTGTTTTTT.

The V call is TRBV11-2, the J call TRBJ1-5; 7 positions agree with TRBD1. From germline, CDR1 is SGHAT and CDR2 FQNNGV. The CDR3 extends over 16 amino acids. J was trimmed by 2 bases and V by 0 bases; bases with no gene match: 4. Written as DNA, the CDR3 is TGTGCCAGCAGCTTAGATTCGCAGGGGGGCAATCAGCCCCAGCATTTT. This translates into CASSLDSQGGNQPQHF.

This clone was observed a single time. The V and J genes are TRBV30 and TRBJ2-7; 11 positions match TRBD1. The CDR3 consists of 15 residues. From germline, CDR1 is GTSNPN and CDR2 SVGIG (reference sequence). V shed 3 bases, J shed 2 bases, and the junction held 6 bases outside the gene matches. The CDR3 region is CAWRREGQGAYEQYF. The DNA of the CDR3 is TGTGCCTGGAGGAGGGAGGGACAGGGGGCCTACGAGCAGTACTTC.

V gene TRBV6-5 combines with J gene TRBJ2-5; D unresolved. The tail of the sequence fits TRBJ2-7 better, so the J call may be wrong. The CDR3 covers 14 residues. The germline V gene encodes CDR1 MNHEY and CDR2 SVGAGI. The CDR3 protein is CASTPSENSYEQYF. In nucleotides, the CDR3 is TGTGCCAGCACCCCCTCGGAGAACTCCTACGAGCAGTACTTC.

V and J are TRBV25-1 and TRBJ1-2; tentative D call: TRBD1 (5 bases). The CDR3 loop spans 15 amino acids. Trimming shortened V by 1 base and J by 13 bases, and 22 bases separated the two germline ends. Germline V CDR1 and CDR2: MGHDK, SYGVNS. CDR3 coding DNA: TGTGCCAGCAGTGAATGGGGGAAGATTGACGGCCCGGCCACCTTC. This codes for CASSEWGKIDGPATF.

This chain links TRBV6-5 with TRBJ2-5; 13 nucleotides align to TRBD2. The germline V gene encodes CDR1 MNHEY and CDR2 SVGAGI. The CDR3 loop spans 16 amino acids. Trimming cost V 4 bases and J 1 base; bases outside gene matches: 3. In DNA, the CDR3 is TGTGCCAGCAGTTCCACTAGCGGGAGGGCCCAAGAGACCCAGTACTTC. Protein product: CASSSTSGRAQETQYF.

J is TRBJ1-1 and V is TRBV15, with 7 bases aligning to TRBD1. Germline V CDR1 and CDR2: LNHNV, YYDKDF (reference sequence). The J segment lost 5 bases and the V segment lost 3 bases, leaving 18 bases of the junction unmatched. This CDR3 contains 18 residues. CDR3 bases: TGTGCCACCAGCAGGACAAAGTTCAGACAGGGTTTCGGGACTGAAGCTTTCTTT. This gives the protein CATSRTKFRQGFGTEAFF.

V is TRBV18 and J is TRBJ2-3; maybe TRBD2 (6 bases). V lost 0 bases, J lost 2 bases, and 21 bases lay in between. Germline CDR1 is KGHSH and CDR2 is LQKENI. The CDR3 spans 19 residues. CDR3 in amino acids: CASSPPKGWGEDNTDTQYF. In nucleotides, the CDR3 is TGTGCCAGCTCACCACCAAAGGGCTGGGGGGAGGATAACACAGATACGCAGTATTTT.

The chain employs TRBV4-1 and TRBJ2-5; no clear D. The V and J ends lost 0 bases and 3 bases respectively, with 14 bases between them. CDR3 length: 16 amino acids. Germline-derived CDR1 and CDR2 are MGHRA and YSYEKL. The CDR3 DNA follows: TGCGCCAGCAGCCAAGATCTAGTAACGCCAAAAGAGACCCAGTACTTC. Translation gives CASSQDLVTPKETQYF.

The chain has TRBV2 and TRBJ2-7; D might be TRBD1 or TRBD2, each matching 5 bases. With 7 bases removed from V and 4 bases from J, the gap between germline ends came to 20 bases. Germline V gene data show CDR1 as SNHLY and CDR2 as FYNNEI. The length of the CDR3 is 15 residues. The chain's CDR3 is CASIQGRTTVYEQYF. In DNA form, the CDR3 reads TGTGCCAGCATCCAGGGACGGACCACAGTTTACGAGCAGTACTTC.

The CDR3 region is CASSPSRGNQETQYF. CDR3 sequence (DNA): TGTGCCAGCAGCCCCTCGCGAGGGAACCAAGAGACCCAGTACTTC. The chain uses TRBV7-2 and TRBJ2-5; possible D gene TRBD2, 5 bases. Germline V lookup: CDR1 SGHTA, CDR2 FQGNSA. There are 15 residues in the CDR3. The V gene lost 5 bases and the J gene lost 0 bases, with 13 bases spanning the gap.

The chain combines TRBV4-2 with TRBJ2-3, with D perhaps given as TRBD1 or TRBD2 (5 bases each). Germline CDR1 LGHNA, CDR2 YNFKEQ. This CDR3 has 15 residues. V lost 1 base and J lost 5, with 13 bases in between. CDR3 loop: CASSQGGSPGDTQYF. The CDR3 nucleotides read TGTGCCAGCAGCCAAGGGGGGTCCCCAGGAGATACGCAGTATTTT.

The rearrangement joins TRBV4-2 to TRBJ2-3, with 10 bases matching TRBD1. Germline values: CDR1 LGHNA, CDR2 YNFKEQ. This CDR3 is built from 16 residues. The trim removed 4 bases at V and 5 bases at J, leaving 9 bases unmatched. The CDR3 here is CASSLQTGGGRDTQYF. Here the CDR3 DNA reads TGTGCCAGCAGCCTACAGACAGGGGGCGGACGAGATACGCAGTATTTT.

The chain joins TRBV18 to TRBJ1-4; D is unresolved. The CDR3 extends over 15 amino acids. Trimming removed 3 bases at V and 5 bases at J, with 13 bases between. Germline loops: CDR1 KGHSH, CDR2 LQKENI. CDR3 sequence reads: CASSPRAGVNEKLFF. The CDR3 nucleotides read TGTGCCAGCTCACCTCGCGCGGGTGTAAATGAAAAACTGTTTTTT.

The rearrangement links TRBV5-1 to TRBJ1-2, with a weak D call TRBD1 (5 bases). The CDR3 contains 14 residues. Germline CDR1 reads SGHRS; CDR2 reads YFSETQ. The V and J ends lost 4 bases and 2 bases respectively, with 12 bases between them. CDR3 DNA: TGCGCCAGCAGCGCCCCCCCAGGGAACTATGGCTACACCTTC. This gives the protein CASSAPPGNYGYTF.

V gene TRBV19 combines with J gene TRBJ2-1; 13 bases are a match to TRBD2. Per the germline V gene, CDR1 is LNHDA and CDR2 is SQIVND (reference sequence). With 5 bases clipped from V and 5 bases from J, the junction kept 6 bases outside the gene matches. The CDR3 runs to 16 residues. Here the CDR3 reads CASSAAGTSGNNEQFF. CDR3 nucleotide sequence: TGTGCCAGTAGTGCGGCCGGGACTAGCGGGAACAATGAGCAGTTCTTC.

This chain joins TRBV30 and TRBJ1-1; D unresolved. Germline CDR1 reads GTSNPN; CDR2 reads SVGIG (reference sequence). The CDR3 spans 10 residues. The V gene lost 1 base and the J gene lost 4 bases, with 1 base spanning the gap. In DNA, the CDR3 is TGTGCCTGGAGTGCCACTGAAGCTTTCTTT. It translates to CAWSATEAFF.

J is TRBJ2-7 and V is TRBV11-2; TRBD2 is a possible D gene (6 bases). The V and J ends lost 2 bases and 4 bases respectively, with 6 bases between them. The CDR3 is made up of 12 amino acids. CDR1 and CDR2 from the germline V gene are SGHAT and FQNNGV. CDR3 region: CASSLSGYEQYF. The CDR3, as DNA: TGTGCCAGCAGCTTAAGCGGGTACGAGCAGTACTTC.